This note documents a single T cell receptor (beta chain) sequence. Germline V gene data show CDR1 as SGHRS and CDR2 as YFSETQ. The CDR3 length is 12 residues. Trimming left V 0 bases short and J 7 bases short, with 7 bases between. The data are from a study of blood T cell repertoires in COVID-19. Repertoires were generated with immunoSEQ multiplex PCR, while TCRdb's copy carries only in-frame clones and drops some. This sample has a few hundred thousand clones; more than 90% occur once, and the top ten carry about 18%. Living in 20 to 30 US areas, the participants were between roughly 18 and 95 years of age. Recovery meant two consecutive negative NP/OP PCR tests, professional clearance, or resolved symptoms.

This clonotype was sampled from a woman aged 25 to 45 who had recovered from COVID-19. The J gene is TRBJ1-1, the V gene TRBV5-1, with D possibly TRBD1 on 5 matching bases. Sequencing was done on a sample of PBMCs or T cells enriched from blood (not recorded which). The CDR3 region is CASSLDRFEAFF. The CDR3 DNA reads as TGCGCCAGCAGCTTGGACAGGTTTGAAGCTTTCTTT.